This T cell receptor (beta chain) was captured by sequencing in a study of CD8 T cells in Susac syndrome. A few counts support this clonotype. The authors reverse transcribed 0.5 to 1 ug RNA with random hexamers. Amplification of TCR beta CDR3 across 54 Vbeta and 13 Jbeta was performed with immunoSEQ multiplex PCR. TCRdb passed the immunoSEQ multiplex PCR reads through MiXCR, listing each CDR3 protein once. The sample holds 100,000 to 150,000 distinct CDR3 sequences, more than 90% seen once. The CDR3 is 13 residues long. V was pared by 6 bases and J by 1 base, with 6 bases between. Germline values: CDR1 KGHSH, CDR2 LQKENI. Matching for age and sex applied to the controls, who were healthy donors. The CD8+ and CD4+ T cells were isolated magnetically using a negative isolation approach, whereas the TEMRA cells were enriched by FACS.

The TCR was taken from a human donor in good health. Specimen: CD4+ T cells from PBMCs. V gene TRBV18 combines with J gene TRBJ2-2; D call uncertain. The CDR3, as DNA: TGTGCCAGCTCCCCGCGGAACACCGGGGAGCTGTTTTTT. Its translation is CASSPRNTGELFF.